These 10 T cell receptor beta chains share one sample of origin, sequenced in a study of blood T cells in healthy people across ages. Using a J-beta primer mix together with a sample-barcoded 5' primer, a second PCR was run for roughly 7 to 12 cycles. In TCRdb, the 5' RACE reads were re-called with MiXCR into one record per CDR3 protein. The sample holds 700,000 to 850,000 distinct CDR3 sequences, 35% to 40% seen once. The specimen was blood. All receptors come from a man younger than 30 in good health.

V gene TRBV11-2 combines with J gene TRBJ1-4; possibly TRBD1 for D (5 bases). Germline loops: CDR1 SGHAT, CDR2 FQNNGV. V lost 6 bases and J lost 7, with 15 bases in between. The CDR3 length is 14 residues. This CDR3 reads CASRSKRGGEKLFF. CDR3 coding DNA: TGTGCCAGCAGATCAAAGAGGGGAGGTGAAAAACTGTTTTTT.

V and J are TRBV4-3 and TRBJ2-3; TRBD2 is a possible D gene (5 bases). Trimming pared 2 bases from V and 0 bases from J, leaving 9 bases between. From germline, CDR1 is LGHNA and CDR2 YSLEER. The CDR3 covers 15 residues. CDR3 protein: CASSQSGTSTDTQYF. In nucleotides, the CDR3 is TGCGCCAGCAGCCAAAGCGGTACTAGCACAGATACGCAGTATTTT.

V usage is TRBV4-3 and J usage is TRBJ2-7, with unresolved D. V was trimmed by 4 bases and J by 4 bases, leaving 11 bases between them. The germline CDR1 and CDR2 sequences are LGHNA and YSLEER. The CDR3 loop spans 13 amino acids. CDR3 coding DNA: TGCGCCAGCAGCCCCGCACACGGGTACGAGCAGTACTTC. Its protein is CASSPAHGYEQYF.

To note about this clonotype: A much larger clone differs from this one at a single base, so this may be a read error. This chain joins TRBV20-1 and TRBJ2-1; 7 bases match TRBD2. Germline V gene data show CDR1 as DFQATT and CDR2 as SNEGSKA (reference sequence). The J segment lost 9 bases and the V segment lost 1 base, leaving 9 bases of the junction unmatched. The CDR3 covers 14 residues. CDR3 amino acids: CSARVAGVWSEQFF. DNA for the CDR3: TGCAGTGCTAGAGTGGCGGGGGTCTGGAGTGAGCAGTTCTTC.

The chain uses TRBV3-1 and TRBJ1-6, with D possibly being TRBD1 (5 bases). The germline V and J ends were trimmed by 0 bases and 8 bases, with 17 bases remaining between them. Germline CDR1 and CDR2: LGHDT and YNNKEL (reference sequence). The CDR3 extends over 17 amino acids. The DNA for the CDR3 is TGTGCCAGCAGCCAAGATCTGGAGGGGCCGCTGGATTCACCCCTCCACTTT. Translating it yields CASSQDLEGPLDSPLHF.

The table lists this clonotype with a few counts. The V call is TRBV5-6, the J call TRBJ1-6; no reliable D call. The CDR3 is 14 amino acids. The V gene's germline CDR1 is SGHDT and CDR2 YYEEEE. V shed 3 bases and J shed 6 bases, with 10 bases lying between them. CDR3 coding DNA: TGTGCCAGCAGCTCACCGGCCCTTAATTCACCCCTCCACTTT. This codes for CASSSPALNSPLHF.

CDR3 nucleotides: TGTGCCAGCAGCTCGACAGGGAAGCAGCAAGAGACCCAGTACTTC. Its protein is CASSSTGKQQETQYF. The chain combines TRBV7-9 with TRBJ2-5; TRBD1 aligns across 7 bases. Looked up from germline, CDR1 is SEHNR and CDR2 is FQNEAQ (reference sequence). This CDR3 spans 15 amino acids. J gave up 2 bases and V 4 bases, and 7 bases lay outside the gene matches.

This clonotype was counted only a few times. This chain connects TRBV19 to TRBJ2-3; D ambiguous. V was shortened by 3 bases and J by 1 base, with 11 bases between the two germline ends. Germline V gene sequence: CDR1 LNHDA, CDR2 SQIVND (reference sequence). The CDR3 is made up of 15 amino acids. The CDR3 sequence is CASSIAPPGTDTQYF. The CDR3 bases are TGTGCCAGTAGTATCGCCCCACCGGGCACAGATACGCAGTATTTT.

Ten or more counts support this clonotype. The chain couples TRBV10-2 to TRBJ2-5; TRBD2 matches 10 bases. Trimming cost V 4 bases and J 11 bases; bases outside gene matches: 10. Germline V CDR1 and CDR2: WSHSY, SAAADI. The CDR3 covers 14 residues. The DNA for the CDR3 is TGCGCCAGCAGTGTTGGGACTAGCGTGATGGGGCAGTACTTC. Its protein is CASSVGTSVMGQYF.

This clonotype occurred many times. V usage is TRBV27 and J usage is TRBJ2-7; TRBD1 matches 8 bases. Per the germline V gene, CDR1 is MNHEY and CDR2 is SMNVEV (reference sequence). After removal of 2 bases from V and 3 bases from J, the junction contained 6 bases not matched to a gene. CDR3 length: 15 amino acids. The CDR3 DNA sequence: TGTGCCAGCAGTTTAGGAGGACAGGGAGGCTACGAGCAGTACTTC. Its translation is CASSLGGQGGYEQYF.